This is a list of T cell receptor beta chains from one sample in a study of cytomegalovirus exposure and HLA in healthy donors. Sequenced by immunoSEQ multiplex PCR; TCRdb stores in-frame clones only, minus some. Of about 90,000 clones listed, 70% to 85% are singletons. The sequencing input was PBMCs. Receptors originate from a man aged 18 to 29 in good health and CMV-seronegative. Both conserved end residues are part of each CDR3. A D gene is named only where the DNA matches it firmly. Clone size is given for some rows only: seen once, a few or many times, or a class if the clone is expanded.

TRBD2,TRBV2,TRBJ2-1,NA,TGTGCCAGCAGTGAAGATCCGTTCATGACAGCGGGAGTCACCAATGAGCAGTTCTTC,CASSEDPFMTAGVTNEQFF
NA,TRBV11-2,TRBJ1-3,NA,TGTGCCAGCAGCTTAGCGGGACTAGGAAACACCATATATTTT,CASSLAGLGNTIYF
TRBD1,TRBV29-1,TRBJ2-7,NA,TGCAGCGTTGAAGATCCTCAGGGGGCCTACTCCTACGAGCAGTACTTC,CSVEDPQGAYSYEQYF
TRBD1,TRBV7-8,TRBJ1-2,NA,TGTGCCAGCAGCCCACAAGGGGGCGCGGGCTACACCTTC,CASSPQGGAGYTF
NA,TRBV5-1,TRBJ1-1,NA,TGCGCCAGCAGCTTGTTAACAGCCAACACTGAAGCTTTCTTT,CASSLLTANTEAFF
NA,TRBV29-1,TRBJ2-7,NA,TGCAGCGTTGAAGAGGACAGATCGTTCGGCGAGCAGTACTTC,CSVEEDRSFGEQYF
NA,TRBV19,TRBJ1-2,NA,TGTGCCAGTAGTGAGGACAGCGGCCTTTTCTTAGGCTACACCTTC,CASSEDSGLFLGYTF
NA,TRBV7-9,TRBJ1-1,NA,TGTGCCAGCAGCTTAGTTGCGACAAATGAAGCTTTCTTT,CASSLVATNEAFF
NA,TRBV25-1,TRBJ2-7,NA,TGTGCCAGCAGTGATAGACGGGTCTACGAGCAGTACTTC,CASSDRRVYEQYF
TRBD1,TRBV29-1,TRBJ2-7,NA,TGCAGCGTTCGGCTTACAGGGGGGTTCTACGAGCAGTACTTC,CSVRLTGGFYEQYF
NA,TRBV7-2,TRBJ2-3,once,TGTGCCAGCAGCTTAGCTGACAGGCTACCCGGGAATACGCAGTATTTT,CASSLADRLPGNTQYF
TRBD2,TRBV5-1,TRBJ2-7,NA,TGCGCCAGCAGCACCGGGACTAGCGGTTCCTACGAGCAGTACTTC,CASSTGTSGSYEQYF
TRBD2,TRBV27,TRBJ2-7,once,TGTGCCAGCAGTTTGGCTAGCGGGAGCCCCTACGAGCAGTACTTC,CASSLASGSPYEQYF
NA,TRBV20-1,TRBJ1-1,NA,TGCAGGGGGGCCCGGGGCACTGAAGCTTTCTTT,CRGARGTEAFF
TRBD1,TRBV5-1,TRBJ2-2,NA,TGCGCCAGCAGCCCCGGGACAGGGGGCACCGGGGAGCTGTTTTTT,CASSPGTGGTGELFF
TRBD1,TRBV9,TRBJ1-6,NA,TGTGCCAGCAGTTCCGGGACAGGGTACTCACCCCTCCACTTT,CASSSGTGYSPLHF
NA,TRBV2,TRBJ1-1,NA,TGTGCCAGCAGTGATGAACAGGCCCGGGGAGGCGAAGCTTTCTTT,CASSDEQARGGEAFF